The 7 T cell receptor beta chains reported below all come from one sample, sequenced in a study of Ad26.COV2.S vaccination and SARS-CoV-2 variants. Sample treatment: roughly 18 received Ad26.COV2.S at low or high dose, single or two shots; 5 received placebo; per-sample allocation not given. Sampling happened 63 days after the first vaccine or placebo injection. Only in-frame clones appear in the TCRdb table, and some are missing; sequencing was by immunoSEQ multiplex PCR. The data hold about 400,000 clones, with roughly four fifths observed a single time. The sample in question was peripheral blood, obtained in a trial of Ad26.COV2.S vaccine versus placebo. The receptor set was obtained from a person between 18 and 59 years old who received the Ad26.COV2.S COVID-19 vaccine or a placebo.

This chain uses TRBV19 with TRBJ2-1; D might be TRBD2 (5 bases). This CDR3 region has 12 residues. V dropped 1 base and J dropped 10 bases, with 8 bases sitting between them. Germline V gene data show CDR1 as LNHDA and CDR2 as SQIVND (reference sequence). The CDR3 sequence is CASSIGGREQFF. The DNA of the CDR3 is TGTGCCAGTAGTATAGGAGGGCGGGAGCAGTTCTTC.

The V call is TRBV6-6, the J call TRBJ1-1; D might be TRBD1 (6 bases). CDR1 and CDR2 (germline): MNHNY, SVGAGI (reference sequence). The CDR3 runs to 14 residues. V dropped 2 bases and J dropped 1 base, with 8 bases sitting between them. The CDR3 DNA follows: TGTGCCAGCAGTTACAGGGGGTCGAACACTGAAGCTTTCTTT. As protein: CASSYRGSNTEAFF.

This clone was seen a handful of times. This rearrangement joins TRBV5-4 to TRBJ1-1; D unclear. V was clipped by 2 bases and J by 4 bases, with 6 bases between them. CDR1 and CDR2 (germline): SGHNT, YYREEE (reference sequence). This CDR3 has 12 amino acids. CDR3 residues: CASSFDGTEAFF. CDR3 DNA sequence: TGTGCCAGCAGCTTCGACGGCACTGAAGCTTTCTTT. The full variable domain, completed using reference TRBV5-4 and TRBJ1-1, is ETGVTQSPTHLIKTRGQQVTLRCSSQSGHNTVSWYQQALGQGPQFIFQYYREEENGRGNFPPRFSGLQFPNYSSELNVNALELDDSALYLCASSFDGTEAFFGQGTRLTVV.

This chain joins TRBV6-6 and TRBJ1-5, with 7 positions matching TRBD1. CDR1 MNHNY and CDR2 SVGAGI come from the germline V gene (reference sequence). CDR3 length equals 13 residues. V shed 4 bases and J 5 bases; nucleotides not matched to a gene: 2. Written as DNA, the CDR3 is TGTGCCAGCAGTTTCCAGGGGGATCAGCCCCAGCATTTT. Protein: CASSFQGDQPQHF.

In its sample, this clone was seen a few times. The chain uses TRBV7-3 and TRBJ2-1; no clear D gene. Per germline, CDR1 SGHTA and CDR2 FQGTGA. The V gene lost 4 bases and the J gene lost 9 bases, with 10 bases spanning the gap. The CDR3 covers 12 residues. Here the CDR3 DNA reads TGTGCCAGCAGCTCGGACGTCAGTGAGCAGTTCTTC. Its protein is CASSSDVSEQFF. Using reference TRBV7-3 and TRBJ2-1 for the parts outside the CDR3, the full variable domain is GAGVSQTPSNKVTEKGKYVELRCDPISGHTALYWYRQSLGQGPEFLIYFQGTGAADDSGLPNDRFFAVRPEGSVSTLKIQRTERGDSAVYLCASSSDVSEQFFGPGTRLTVL.

Turning to this clone: The sample holds other DNA sequences that translate to the same CDR3. The chain couples TRBV7-3 to TRBJ2-1; TRBD2 matches at 10 bases. Germline V gene sequence: CDR1 SGHTA, CDR2 FQGTGA. The CDR3 is 15 amino acids. V lost 2 bases to trimming and J lost 4 bases; unmatched junction nucleotides: 2. CDR3 DNA sequence: TGTGCCAGCAGCTTAGGACTAGCGGATTACAATGAGCAGTTCTTC. Its protein product is CASSLGLADYNEQFF.

The chain couples TRBV5-1 to TRBJ2-2; D may be TRBD2 (5 bases). CDR1 and CDR2 from the germline V gene are SGHRS and YFSETQ. CDR3 length equals 16 residues. V was shortened by 0 bases and J by 5 bases, with 14 bases between the two germline ends. The CDR3, as DNA: TGCGCCAGCAGCTTGGCGGCGGGTTTAGGTACCGGGGAGCTGTTTTTT. Translation gives CASSLAAGLGTGELFF.